The clone carrying this TCR beta chain occurred a few times. Its target is unknown. This sample was included in a study of T cell repertoires in cytomegalovirus infection. Overall study context: In public TCR beta signatures, there were indications of both CMV infection and matching HLA type. Findings and limits, study-wide: Public TCR beta family frequency separated CMV-and-HLA carriers, including in an independent cohort. Dominant in the ex vivo response were TCR beta clonotypes restricted by HLA-C and specific for CMV.

In TCRdb, the reads were re-called with MiXCR into one record per CDR3 protein. The sample lists roughly 200,000 distinct CDR3 sequences, approximately 17% occurring once. There are 16 residues in the CDR3. The germline V gene has CDR1 SQVTM and CDR2 ANQGSEA. The V gene end was trimmed by 5 bases and the J gene end by 4 bases; junction bases not matched to a gene: 16. Input material: CD8+ T cells from PBMCs. The chain has TRBV29-1 and TRBJ2-7, with 8 bases that match TRBD1. The TCR was taken from a human donor in good health (CMV status not recorded). Some clones in this sample may be carry-over from other donors' samples. The CDR3 sequence: CSVQSRGQGANYEQYF. In nucleotides, the CDR3 is TGCAGCGTTCAATCCCGGGGGCAGGGGGCGAATTACGAGCAGTACTTC.